These 26 T cell receptor beta chains share one sample of origin, sequenced in a study of T cell responses to AZD1222 COVID-19 vaccine. The assay was immunoSEQ multiplex PCR, and TCRdb's table has in-frame clones only and misses some. The table lists about 140,000 clones, roughly 88% of them singletons. Source: peripheral blood, taken 28 days after the second AZD1222 dose. These receptors all come from an adult who received the AZD1222 COVID-19 vaccine.

The J gene is TRBJ2-1, the V gene TRBV5-4, with no clear D. The length of the CDR3 is 14 residues. The V gene's germline CDR1 is SGHNT and CDR2 YYREEE (reference sequence). The V and J ends lost 0 bases and 4 bases respectively, with 8 bases between them. The CDR3 region is CASSLALGYNEQFF. The CDR3 DNA is TGTGCCAGCAGCTTGGCCTTGGGGTACAATGAGCAGTTCTTC.

This clone turned up a few times. The genes are TRBV28 and TRBJ1-1; a weak D match, TRBD1 (6 bases). V was trimmed by 6 bases and J by 0 bases, leaving 11 bases between them. The CDR3 length is 14 residues. Germline-derived CDR1 and CDR2 are MDHEN and SYDVKM. CDR3 sequence: CASRLTGMNTEAFF. Here the CDR3 DNA reads TGTGCCAGCAGACTGACAGGAATGAACACTGAAGCTTTCTTT. Combining the CDR3 with reference TRBV28 and TRBJ1-1 gives the whole variable domain DVKVTQSSRYLVKRTGEKVFLECVQDMDHENMFWYRQDPGLGLRLIYFSYDVKMKEKGDIPEGYSVSREKKERFSLILESASTNQTSMYLCASRLTGMNTEAFFGQGTRLTVV.

In this sample, this clone turned up a few times. The CDR3 protein is CASSPPPYNEQFF. The DNA of the CDR3 is TGTGCCAGCAGTCCGCCTCCCTACAATGAGCAGTTCTTC. The chain uses TRBV27 and TRBJ2-1, with no clear D. Germline V gene sequence: CDR1 MNHEY, CDR2 SMNVEV (reference sequence). The CDR3 is made up of 13 amino acids. Trimming left V 5 bases short and J 2 bases short, with 7 bases between.

The chain joins TRBV18 to TRBJ1-2; 7 bases are shared with TRBD1. There are 14 residues in the CDR3. Trimming took 3 bases from V and 6 from J; bases not matched to a gene: 7. Germline CDR1 is KGHSH and CDR2 is LQKENI. This chain's CDR3 is CASSPDRAGNGYTF. The CDR3 DNA reads as TGTGCCAGCTCACCTGACAGGGCTGGGAATGGCTACACCTTC.

The genes are TRBV19 and TRBJ1-5; no firm D call. Trimming pared 7 bases from V and 6 bases from J, leaving 10 bases between. CDR3 length equals 12 residues. The germline V gene encodes CDR1 LNHDA and CDR2 SQIVND (reference sequence). The CDR3 coding sequence is TGTGCCAGTAACTTGGGCGGTCAGCCCCAGCATTTT. Translated, it gives CASNLGGQPQHF.

In its sample, this clone was seen a few times. V is TRBV6-1 and J is TRBJ2-7; the match to TRBD1 covers 8 bases. The V and J ends lost 1 base and 1 base, in that order; junction bases with no gene match: 0. The CDR3 extends over 14 amino acids. CDR1 and CDR2 from the germline V gene are MNHNS and SASEGT. CDR3 in amino acids: CASSEGQGSYEQYF. The CDR3 bases are TGTGCCAGCAGTGAAGGACAGGGGTCCTACGAGCAGTACTTC.

The chain has TRBV27 and TRBJ2-1, with D perhaps matching TRBD2 (6 bases). Germline CDR1 is MNHEY and CDR2 is SMNVEV (reference sequence). This CDR3 has 12 residues. Trimming removed 8 bases from V and 6 bases from J, with 11 bases in between. The CDR3 nucleotides read TGTGCCAGCTTTAGCGGCGTCAATGAGCAGTTCTTC. This sequence encodes CASFSGVNEQFF.

This clone appeared a few times. The chain combines TRBV6-1 with TRBJ2-5; 8 bases are a match to TRBD1. The CDR3 is 14 residues long. CDR1 and CDR2 (germline): MNHNS, SASEGT. The V and J ends lost 2 bases and 4 bases, in that order; junction bases with no gene match: 3. The CDR3 region has the DNA TGTGCCAGCAGTGAACAGGGGGCGGTAGAGACCCAGTACTTC. Protein product: CASSEQGAVETQYF.

In this sample, this clone turned up once. This chain links TRBV20-1 with TRBJ2-7, with D hard to call. V shed 5 bases and J shed 5 bases, with 7 bases lying between them. Germline CDR1 DFQATT, CDR2 SNEGSKA (reference sequence). CDR3 length equals 10 residues. The CDR3 DNA reads as TGCAGTGCTGATCGACACGAGCAGTACTTC. Amino acid sequence: CSADRHEQYF.

The chain recombines TRBV2 with TRBJ2-1; 7 bases fit TRBD1. The V gene's germline CDR1 is SNHLY and CDR2 FYNNEI. The CDR3 loop spans 14 amino acids. The V segment lost 4 bases and the J segment 3 bases; nucleotides outside the gene matches: 3. Here the CDR3 DNA reads TGTGCCAGCAGTGTTTCAGGGGGCTACAATGAGCAGTTCTTC. It is translated as CASSVSGGYNEQFF.

This clone turned up a few times. The chain recombines TRBV5-1 with TRBJ2-1; the D gene could be TRBD1 or TRBD2 (5 bases each). The V and J ends lost 4 bases and 0 bases respectively, with 11 bases between them. CDR3 length: 15 residues. Germline V gene sequence: CDR1 SGHRS, CDR2 YFSETQ. The CDR3 loop is CASSPGTSSYNEQFF. The CDR3 nucleotides are TGCGCCAGCAGCCCCGGGACCAGCTCCTACAATGAGCAGTTCTTC. The complete variable domain, with remaining parts taken from reference TRBV5-1 and TRBJ2-1, reads KAGVTQTPRYLIKTRGQQVTLSCSPISGHRSVSWYQQTPGQGLQFLFEYFSETQRNKGNFPGRFSGRQFSNSRSEMNVSTLELGDSALYLCASSPGTSSYNEQFFGPGTRLTVL.

The genes are TRBV19 and TRBJ1-5, with D unresolved. The germline V gene encodes CDR1 LNHDA and CDR2 SQIVND (reference sequence). V lost 5 bases, J lost 9 bases, and 8 bases lay in between. The CDR3 spans 11 residues. The CDR3 protein is CASSRQGPQHF. The CDR3 DNA sequence: TGTGCCAGTAGTCGACAAGGGCCCCAGCATTTT.

This chain uses TRBV3-1 (or the pseudogene TRBV3-2) with TRBJ1-1; 10 bases match TRBD1. The CDR3 has 15 residues. CDR1 LGHDT and CDR2 YNNKEL come from the germline V gene (reference sequence). V was clipped by 3 bases and J by 2 bases; unmatched bases: 3. CDR3 coding DNA: TGTGCCAGCAGCCAGGGACAGGGGCTTAACACTGAAGCTTTCTTT. Its protein product is CASSQGQGLNTEAFF.

The V and J genes are TRBV2 and TRBJ2-3; D is possibly TRBD1 or TRBD2 (5 bases each). CDR3 length equals 16 residues. CDR1 and CDR2 (germline): SNHLY, FYNNEI. V was clipped by 3 bases and J by 1 base, with 14 bases between them. The CDR3 DNA sequence: TGTGCCAGCAGTGATCAGGGACCGTTGGGCACAGATACGCAGTATTTT. Translated: CASSDQGPLGTDTQYF.

The CDR3 here is CASSLDRGLSPLHF. DNA of the CDR3: TGTGCCAGCAGTTTAGACAGGGGGCTCTCACCCCTCCACTTT. The J gene is TRBJ1-6, the V gene TRBV6-5; 10 bases map to TRBD1. The V segment lost 4 bases and the J segment 10 bases; nucleotides outside the gene matches: 4. Germline V gene data show CDR1 as MNHEY and CDR2 as SVGAGI. The CDR3 spans 14 residues.

The gene calls are TRBV5-1 and TRBJ2-6; unclear D gene. Germline-derived CDR1 and CDR2 are SGHRS and YFSETQ. CDR3 length equals 14 residues. The V gene lost 4 bases and the J gene lost 4 bases, with 9 bases spanning the gap. As DNA, the CDR3 is TGCGCCAGCAGCCTACTTTTGGGGGCCAACGTCCTGACTTTC. Amino acids: CASSLLLGANVLTF.

This clone has just one count. The chain couples TRBV5-1 to TRBJ2-4; no clear D gene. CDR3 length: 15 amino acids. V lost 4 bases to trimming and J lost 6 bases, with 17 bases between them. Per the germline V gene, CDR1 is SGHRS and CDR2 is YFSETQ. The chain's CDR3 is CASSIGPGWGNIQYF. The CDR3 DNA is TGCGCCAGCAGCATCGGACCCGGGTGGGGAAACATTCAGTACTTC.

CDR3 DNA: TGTGCCAGCAGCATCGGGGGAGCCCTACCTCAAGAGACCCAGTACTTC. Residues: CASSIGGALPQETQYF. The V gene is TRBV7-2, the J gene TRBJ2-5, with D perhaps matching TRBD2 (6 bases). The V gene lost 5 bases and the J gene lost 2 bases, with 18 bases spanning the gap. CDR3 length: 16 residues. Germline CDR1 and CDR2: SGHTA and FQGNSA.

This clone was picked up a small number of times. The chain uses TRBV6-2 or TRBV6-3 and TRBJ2-5, with D possibly matching TRBD2 (7 bases). The V and J ends lost 0 bases and 4 bases respectively, with 12 bases between them. Germline values: CDR1 MNHEY, CDR2 SVGEGT. This CDR3 has 15 residues. Here the CDR3 reads CASSYSRGQGETQYF. In DNA form, the CDR3 reads TGTGCCAGCAGTTACTCGCGGGGGCAAGGAGAGACCCAGTACTTC.

V and J are TRBV9 and TRBJ1-5; no definite D call. Trimming shortened V by 0 bases and J by 7 bases, and 11 bases separated the two germline ends. The CDR3 has 14 residues. Germline V lookup: CDR1 SGDLS, CDR2 YYNGEE. CDR3 residues: CASSVEGGGQPQHF. The CDR3, as DNA: TGTGCCAGCAGCGTAGAAGGTGGAGGACAGCCCCAGCATTTT.

The genes are TRBV19 and TRBJ1-1; a possible D gene is TRBD1 (6 bases). The length of the CDR3 is 15 residues. The germline V gene encodes CDR1 LNHDA and CDR2 SQIVND (reference sequence). V lost 6 bases to trimming and J lost 3 bases, with 17 bases between them. The CDR3 reads CASRPPGVDDTEAFF. The CDR3, as DNA: TGTGCCAGTAGGCCCCCAGGGGTCGACGACACTGAAGCTTTCTTT.

This chain connects TRBV7-8 to TRBJ1-5; a weak D match, TRBD1 (5 bases). The germline CDR1 and CDR2 sequences are SGHVS and FQNEAQ. V dropped 1 base and J dropped 3 bases, with 10 bases sitting between them. This CDR3 is 15 amino acids long. CDR3 in amino acids: CASSLGTGVNQPQHF. CDR3 sequence (DNA): TGTGCCAGCAGCTTAGGAACAGGAGTCAATCAGCCCCAGCATTTT.

The chain is built from TRBV10-3 and TRBJ1-4; TRBD1 aligns across 8 bases. CDR1 ENHRY and CDR2 SYGVKD come from the germline V gene. J lost 2 bases, V lost 2 bases, and 1 base had no gene match. The CDR3 sequence is 15 residues long. CDR3: CAISERQGTNEKLFF. The CDR3 DNA reads as TGTGCCATCAGTGAGAGACAGGGGACTAATGAAAAACTGTTTTTT.

The J gene is TRBJ1-4, the V gene TRBV4-2; 7 nucleotides line up with TRBD1. This CDR3 region has 17 residues. J lost 8 bases, V lost 1 base, and 13 bases had no gene match. The germline gives CDR1 LGHNA, CDR2 YNFKEQ. Written as DNA, the CDR3 is TGTGCCAGCAGCCAAGTTCGTCTCGGGACAGTAGACGAAAAACTGTTTTTT. Translating gives CASSQVRLGTVDEKLFF.

V is TRBV3-1 (or the pseudogene TRBV3-2) and J is TRBJ2-3; no firm D call. The length of the CDR3 is 17 residues. Germline V gene sequence: CDR1 LGHDT, CDR2 YNNKEL (reference sequence). Trimming left V 0 bases short and J 1 base short, with 14 bases between. Here the CDR3 reads CASSQDWGPARTDTQYF. DNA for the CDR3: TGTGCCAGCAGCCAAGATTGGGGTCCAGCTCGCACAGATACGCAGTATTTT.

This rearrangement joins TRBV9 to TRBJ2-3; TRBD1 might be the D (6 bases). Trimming left V 4 bases short and J 6 bases short, with 18 bases between. The CDR3 is 15 amino acids. Germline assignment: CDR1 SGDLS and CDR2 YYNGEE. Here the CDR3 reads CASSHGGGAYDTQYF. CDR3 nucleotides: TGTGCCAGCAGCCATGGGGGCGGCGCATATGATACGCAGTATTTT. Complete variable domain (other parts from reference TRBV9 and TRBJ2-3): DSGVTQTPKHLITATGQRVTLRCSPRSGDLSVYWYQQSLDQGLQFLIQYYNGEERAKGNILERFSAQQFPDLHSELNLSSLELGDSALYFCASSHGGGAYDTQYFGPGTRLTVL.